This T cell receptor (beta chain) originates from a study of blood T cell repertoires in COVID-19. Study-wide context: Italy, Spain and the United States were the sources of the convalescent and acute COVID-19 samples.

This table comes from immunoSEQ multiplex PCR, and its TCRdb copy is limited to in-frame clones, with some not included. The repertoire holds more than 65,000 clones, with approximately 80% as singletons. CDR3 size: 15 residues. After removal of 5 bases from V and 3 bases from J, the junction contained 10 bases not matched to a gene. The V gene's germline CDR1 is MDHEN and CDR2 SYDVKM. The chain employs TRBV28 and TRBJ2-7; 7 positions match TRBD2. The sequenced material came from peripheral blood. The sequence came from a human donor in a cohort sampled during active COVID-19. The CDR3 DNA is TGTGCCAGCAGTCCTAGCGGCGGGCAAGTCTACGAGCAGTACTTC. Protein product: CASSPSGGQVYEQYF.